This T cell receptor beta chain originates from a study of CD8+CD57+ T cells in acquired aplastic anemia. Genomic DNA templated the TCR beta VDJ and CDR3 profiling. Using its own MiXCR run on the reads, TCRdb lists one record per CDR3 protein. The table has about 180,000 distinct CDR3 sequences, roughly 65% seen once. This CDR3 region has 14 residues. Germline CDR1 reads KGHDR; CDR2 reads SFDVKD. V gave up 3 bases and J gave up 6 bases, with 12 bases separating them. Only a few counts were recorded for this clonotype. All sequencing subjects had displayed CD8+CD57+ cell expansion on flow cytometry. Severe acquired aplastic anemia was diagnosed in all patients.

This receptor was obtained from a human donor with aplastic anemia. The J gene is TRBJ2-3, the V gene TRBV24-1; the D is unclear. Sequenced: sorted CD4+, CD8+, or CD8+CD57+ T cells (not recorded which) from PBMCs. The CDR3 DNA reads as TGTGCCACCAGTGATCGACTCAACCCGGATACGCAGTATTTT. Protein: CATSDRLNPDTQYF.